These T cell receptor beta chains were read from a single sample in a study of CXCR3-negative and CXCR3-positive naive CD8 T cells. TCRdb re-called the 5' RACE reads and gives one entry per CDR3 protein, without DNA. Across more than 35,000 distinct CDR3 sequences, the top ten clones capture roughly 15% of the sample. Material: memory CD8+ T cells from blood. The origin of the receptors is a human donor in good health. Some clones in this sample may be carry-over from other donors' samples. CDR3s include the opening cysteine and the closing phenylalanine or tryptophan. Fields, in order: J gene, V gene, CDR3 protein.

>TRBJ2-3|TRBV7-2
CASGRGSTDTQYF
>TRBJ2-3|TRBV29-1
CSVAGQQSDTQYF
>TRBJ2-7|TRBV5-1
CASSPAGLSYEQYF
>TRBJ2-2|TRBV6-4
CASSENAGVGGELFF
>TRBJ2-1|TRBV7-2
CASSSNPGQENNEQFF
>TRBJ2-7|TRBV7-9
CASSWDSYEQYF
>TRBJ2-5|TRBV10-3
CAISESGISGRSQETQYF
>TRBJ2-2|TRBV3-1
CASSSGLAGGNTGELFF
>TRBJ2-3|TRBV7-9
CASSFGLAGGTDTQYF
>TRBJ2-1|TRBV9
CASSVDGYNEQFF
>TRBJ2-7|TRBV11-2
CASSANPLGEQYF
>TRBJ2-7|TRBV4-2
CASSQVVREPAYEQYF
>TRBJ2-3|TRBV29-1
CSVEDLGGAYSDTQYF
>TRBJ2-1|TRBV28
CASRLERGSSYNEQFF
>TRBJ2-7|TRBV2
CAGAGTDPYEQYF
>TRBJ1-1|TRBV20-1
CSAGGMNTEAFF
>TRBJ2-7|TRBV6-1
CASSDGIRISYEQYF
>TRBJ2-1|TRBV29-1
CSATPGAIIGNEQFF
>TRBJ2-4|TRBV6-1
CASTGAKNIQYF
>TRBJ1-1|TRBV6-2/TRBV6-3
CASSSHPGAARGDTEAFF
>TRBJ2-2|TRBV15
CATSDNRQGNTGELFF
>TRBJ2-7|TRBV4-2
CASSQKTSGRATAYEQYF
>TRBJ2-3|TRBV29-1
CSVEWDRVTDTQYF
>TRBJ1-2|TRBV3-1
CASSRLHMPEDYGYTF
>TRBJ2-7|TRBV20-1
CSASDLAAYEQYF
>TRBJ2-5|TRBV28
CASSPSTRGTQYF
>TRBJ2-1|TRBV20-1
CSARVGEYEQFF
>TRBJ1-2|TRBV4-3
CASSQEGEDSGYGYTF
>TRBJ2-7|TRBV7-8
CASSQNWGDRDYEQYF
>TRBJ2-7|TRBV29-1
CSVDRGDSYEQYF
>TRBJ2-1|TRBV5-1
CASSFRNERFF
>TRBJ1-1|TRBV4-1
CASSQAGFERNTEAFF
>TRBJ2-1|TRBV20-1
CSVVDGANNEQFF
>TRBJ2-7|TRBV7-2
CASSLGYRSYEQYF
>TRBJ2-5|TRBV28
CASSLASGRETQYF
>TRBJ1-4|TRBV28
CASSPTTGGLFWTTNEKLFF
>TRBJ2-2|TRBV28
CASSFNQPGAYTGELFF
>TRBJ2-2|TRBV29-1
CSVAGGSGELFF
>TRBJ2-1|TRBV9
CASSVGGSYSYNEQFF
>TRBJ1-1|TRBV7-3
CASSLSRGNTEAFF
>TRBJ2-1|TRBV12-3/TRBV12-4
CASSNRGYNEQFF
>TRBJ2-2|TRBV24-1
CATSNQRENTGELFF
>TRBJ2-5|TRBV6-2/TRBV6-3
CASSYSTSGQETQYF
>TRBJ2-1|TRBV20-1
CSARDIGGASYNEQFF
>TRBJ2-1|TRBV11-2
CASSLRYGATYNEQFF
>TRBJ2-1|TRBV25-1
CASSESSNEQFF
>TRBJ2-7|TRBV11-2
CASSLDVGSYEQYF
>TRBJ2-3|TRBV10-1
CASNLEGSGGGRTSTDTQYF